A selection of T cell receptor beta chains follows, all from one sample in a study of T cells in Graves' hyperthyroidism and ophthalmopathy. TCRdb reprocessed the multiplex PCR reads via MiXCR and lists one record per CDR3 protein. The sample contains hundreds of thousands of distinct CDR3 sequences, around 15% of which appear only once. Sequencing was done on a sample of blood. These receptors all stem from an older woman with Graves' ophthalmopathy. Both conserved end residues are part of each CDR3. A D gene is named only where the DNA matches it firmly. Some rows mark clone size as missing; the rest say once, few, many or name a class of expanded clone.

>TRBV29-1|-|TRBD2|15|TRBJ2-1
TGCAGCGTCGATCCCCGACTAGCGGGGTACAATGAGCAGTTCTTC
CSVDPRLAGYNEQFF
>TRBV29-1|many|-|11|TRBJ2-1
TGCAGCGTTGAAGATCCGGGTGAGCAGTTCTTC
CSVEDPGEQFF
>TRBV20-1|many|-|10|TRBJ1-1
TGCAGTGCTAGAGGACCTGAAGCTTTCTTT
CSARGPEAFF
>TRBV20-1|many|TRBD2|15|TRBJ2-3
TGCAGTGCTCTCCGGACTAGCGGAAGGTCAGATACGCAGTATTTT
CSALRTSGRSDTQYF
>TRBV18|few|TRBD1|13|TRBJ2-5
TGTGCCAGCTCAGCGACAGGGGATGAGACCCAGTACTTC
CASSATGDETQYF
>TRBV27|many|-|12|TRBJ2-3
TGTGCCAGCAGTTCGCACACAGATACGCAGTATTTT
CASSSHTDTQYF
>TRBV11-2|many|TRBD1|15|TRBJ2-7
TGTGCCAGCAGCTTAGTGGGGACAGCGTCCTCTGGGCAGTACTTC
CASSLVGTASSGQYF
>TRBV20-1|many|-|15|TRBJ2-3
TGCAGTGCTGATAACCGCCGGGACTTCACAGATACGCAGTATTTT
CSADNRRDFTDTQYF
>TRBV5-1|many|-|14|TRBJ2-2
TGCGCCAGCAGGGAGGGATTGAACACCGGGGAGCTGTTTTTT
CASREGLNTGELFF
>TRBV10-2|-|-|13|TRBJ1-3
TGCGCCAGCAGAGATTCCCAGGAAACCACCATATATTTT
CASRDSQETTIYF
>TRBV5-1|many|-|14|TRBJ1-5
TGCGCCAGCAGCTTGGGAATGGGAAAGGAGCCCCAGCATTTT
CASSLGMGKEPQHF
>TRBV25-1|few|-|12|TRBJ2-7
TGTGCCAGCGGGGGTCTGGGGAGCGAGCAGTACTTC
CASGGLGSEQYF
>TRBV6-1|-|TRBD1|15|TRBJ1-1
TGTGCCAGCAGAGACAGGGGGAAGGGGGACACTGAAGCTTTCTTT
CASRDRGKGDTEAFF
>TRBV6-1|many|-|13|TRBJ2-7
TGTGCCAGCAGATACACCAGCTCCTACGAGCAGTACTTC
CASRYTSSYEQYF
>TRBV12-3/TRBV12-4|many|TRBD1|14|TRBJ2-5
TGTGCCAGCAGCCGCGGGACAGGGAGAGAGACCCAGTACTTC
CASSRGTGRETQYF
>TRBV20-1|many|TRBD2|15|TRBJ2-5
TGCAGTGCTACCCCACTTCCGGAGCGGGGTGGGACCCAGTACTTC
CSATPLPERGGTQYF
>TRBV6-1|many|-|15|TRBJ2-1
TGTGCCAGCAGACCCACTGTTATCGCCTACAATGAGCAGTTCTTC
CASRPTVIAYNEQFF
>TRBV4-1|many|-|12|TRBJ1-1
TGCGCCAGCAGCCAAATTAACACTGAAGCTTTCTTT
CASSQINTEAFF
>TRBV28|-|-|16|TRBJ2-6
TGTGCCAGCAGTAATCCAAGGTCCTCTGGGGCCAACGTCCTGACTTTC
CASSNPRSSGANVLTF
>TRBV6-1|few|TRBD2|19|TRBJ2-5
TGTGCCAGCAGGCACGGGGTCCCTAGCGGGACACCGGGACAAGAGACCCAGTACTTC
CASRHGVPSGTPGQETQYF
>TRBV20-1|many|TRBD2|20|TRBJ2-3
TGCAGTGCTAGTGTTCGACTAGCGGGAGGTTACGGGGGTGGCACAGATACGCAGTATTTT
CSASVRLAGGYGGGTDTQYF
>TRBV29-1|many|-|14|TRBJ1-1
TGCAGCGCGAGGGGGGACTCGAGGAATACTGAAGCTTTCTTT
CSARGDSRNTEAFF
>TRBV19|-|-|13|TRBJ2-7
TGTGCCAGTAGTATTCAGACTGAATACGAGCAGTACTTC
CASSIQTEYEQYF
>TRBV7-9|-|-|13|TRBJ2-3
TGTGCCAGCAGCTCCCAGGGGGGGGATACGCAGTATTTT
CASSSQGGDTQYF
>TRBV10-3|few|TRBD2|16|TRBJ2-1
TGTGCCATCAGTGACCCTTCGCGGGAGGTCTACAATGAGCAGTTCTTC
CAISDPSREVYNEQFF
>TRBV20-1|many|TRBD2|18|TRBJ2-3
TGCAGTGCTAGAGATCGAAGCGGGAGGGCCGGGAACACAGATACGCAGTATTTT
CSARDRSGRAGNTDTQYF
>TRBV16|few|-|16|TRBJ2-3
TGTGCCAGCAGCCAATCTTACAGGGACAACACAGATACGCAGTATTTT
CASSQSYRDNTDTQYF
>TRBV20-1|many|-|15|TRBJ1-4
TGCAGTGCTAGAGCCGGTGGGAGGGGCGGTGAAAAACTGTTTTTT
CSARAGGRGGEKLFF
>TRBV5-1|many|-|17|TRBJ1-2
TGCGCCAGCAGCCCCCTGGCGGTCGAGGGGCCTAACTATGGCTACACCTTC
CASSPLAVEGPNYGYTF
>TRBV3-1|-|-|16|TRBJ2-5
TGTGCCAGCAGCCAAGGCTTAGCGGTAAACCAAGAGACCCAGTACTTC
CASSQGLAVNQETQYF
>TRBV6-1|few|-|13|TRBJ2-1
TGTGCCAGCACCATGCTGCCATCCAATGAGCAGTTCTTC
CASTMLPSNEQFF
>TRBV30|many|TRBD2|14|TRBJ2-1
TGTGCCTGGAGTACAGCGGGACCATACAATGAGCAGTTCTTC
CAWSTAGPYNEQFF
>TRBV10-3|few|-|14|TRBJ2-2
TGTGCCATCAAACCCGCCGCGAACACCGGGGAGCTGTTTTTT
CAIKPAANTGELFF
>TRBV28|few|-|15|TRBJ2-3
TGTGCCAGCAGTCAAATAGCGATAAGCACAGATACGCAGTATTTT
CASSQIAISTDTQYF
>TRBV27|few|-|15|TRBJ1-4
TGTGCCAGCAGTTTAGCGGGTTCGGCTAATGAAAAACTGTTTTTT
CASSLAGSANEKLFF
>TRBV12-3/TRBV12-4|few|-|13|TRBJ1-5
TGTGCCAGCAGCCGAGGCGGCTATCAGCCCCAGCATTTT
CASSRGGYQPQHF
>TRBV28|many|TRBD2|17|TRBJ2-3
TGTGCCAGCAGTTTCTTCGGAGGACTAGGGTTCACAGATACGCAGTATTTT
CASSFFGGLGFTDTQYF
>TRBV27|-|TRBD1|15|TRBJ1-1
TGTGCCAGCAGTTTCGGGACAGGGGCGAACACTGAAGCTTTCTTT
CASSFGTGANTEAFF
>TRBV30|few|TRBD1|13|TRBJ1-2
TGTGCCTGGAGTGTTGTTCCAGGGGGCGGCTACACCTTC
CAWSVVPGGGYTF
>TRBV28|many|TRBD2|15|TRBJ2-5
TGTGCCAGCAGGGGACTAGCGGGAGGGAGGGAGACCCAGTACTTC
CASRGLAGGRETQYF
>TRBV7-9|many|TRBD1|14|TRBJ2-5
TGTGCCAGCAGCCAAACAGGGGGCGGGGAGACCCAGTACTTC
CASSQTGGGETQYF
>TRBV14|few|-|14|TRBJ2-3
TGTGCCAGCAGCCAAGATCACAACACAGATACGCAGTATTTT
CASSQDHNTDTQYF
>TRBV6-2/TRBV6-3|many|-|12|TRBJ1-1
TGTGCCAGCAGTTACAGGGACACTGAAGCTTTCTTT
CASSYRDTEAFF
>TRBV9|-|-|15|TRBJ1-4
TGTGCCAGCAGCCGTAAGTCCGACGAGAGTGAAAAACTGTTTTTT
CASSRKSDESEKLFF
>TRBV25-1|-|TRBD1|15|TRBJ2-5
TGTGCCAGCAGTGAGCTACAGGGGTTCCAAGAGACCCAGTACTTC
CASSELQGFQETQYF
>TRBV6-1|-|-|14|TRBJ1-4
TGTGCCAGCAGTTTGGGCAGACTGCACGAAAAACTGTTTTTT
CASSLGRLHEKLFF
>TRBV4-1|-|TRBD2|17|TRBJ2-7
TGCGCCAGCAGTCGAAATTCCGGGACTAGCGGAACCTACGAGCAGTACTTC
CASSRNSGTSGTYEQYF
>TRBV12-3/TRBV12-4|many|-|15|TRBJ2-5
TGTGCCAGCAGCCGGACAGTGGTGGACCAAGAGACCCAGTACTTC
CASSRTVVDQETQYF
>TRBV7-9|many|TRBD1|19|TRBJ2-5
TGTGCCAGCAGCCGGTCGGACAGGGGGCCCAACCGGTACCAAGAGACCCAGTACTTC
CASSRSDRGPNRYQETQYF
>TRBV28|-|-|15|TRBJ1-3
TGTGCCAGCAGTTATCGCGGCAGCTTTGGAAACACCATATATTTT
CASSYRGSFGNTIYF
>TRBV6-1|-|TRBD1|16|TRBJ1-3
TGTGCCAGCAGTGAAAGACAGGGGAGCTCTGGAAACACCATATATTTT
CASSERQGSSGNTIYF
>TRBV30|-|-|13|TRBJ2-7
TGTGCCTGGAGTCAGGACAGTACCTACGAGCAGTACTTC
CAWSQDSTYEQYF
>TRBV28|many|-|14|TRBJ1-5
TGTGCCAGCAGTACTCCAGGGGACAATCAGCCCCAGCATTTT
CASSTPGDNQPQHF
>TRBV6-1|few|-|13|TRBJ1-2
TGTGCCAGCAGTGAAGCGCGTGTCTATGGCTACACCTTC
CASSEARVYGYTF
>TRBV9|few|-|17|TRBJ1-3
TGTGCCAGCAGCGTAGCTGGGGACACCAGCTCTGGAAACACCATATATTTT
CASSVAGDTSSGNTIYF
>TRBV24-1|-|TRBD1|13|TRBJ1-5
TGTGCCACCAGTGATACAGGGGATCAGCCCCAGCATTTT
CATSDTGDQPQHF
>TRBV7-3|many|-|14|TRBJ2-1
TGTGCCAGCAGCCCGACTCGGGAACTCAATGAGCAGTTCTTC
CASSPTRELNEQFF
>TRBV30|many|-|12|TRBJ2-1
TGTGCCTGGGCGAGCTCCTACAATGAGCAGTTCTTC
CAWASSYNEQFF